Described below is a single TCR beta chain sequence and its context. Its target is unknown. Deletions cut 6 bases from V and 4 bases from J, with 16 bases between. The CDR3 totals 14 residues. In germline, CDR1 is MNHNY, CDR2 SVGAGI (reference sequence). The data were obtained in a study of OX40 agonist ivuxolimab in advanced cancers. Study-level background: Having had anti-PD-1, anti-PD-L1 or anti-CTLA-4 therapy before was allowed, and more than 35% had some. Study results and caveats: With doses of 0.1-3.0 mg/kg, partial responders showed among the lowest clonal expansion. The CD4+ and CD8+ T cells in the blood had expanded clonally by week 6 at 0.1 to 3.0 mg/kg.

Assay: immunoSEQ multiplex PCR; the TCRdb copy retains only in-frame clones and omits some. The repertoire holds over 60,000 clones, roughly nine tenths seen once, with about 0.99% in the top ten. This TCR was sampled from an adult with an advanced solid tumor such as melanoma, head and neck, liver or kidney cancer. Sequencing used CD4+ or CD8+ T cells sorted from blood, obtained in a trial of the OX40 agonist ivuxolimab. The rearrangement joins TRBV6-6 to TRBJ2-7; the D gene could be TRBD1 or TRBD2 (6 bases each). CDR3 in amino acids: CASRSPGATYEQYF. Written as DNA, the CDR3 is TGTGCCAGCAGGTCCCCGGGGGCGACATACGAGCAGTACTTC.